Given below is one T cell receptor (beta chain) in context. A much larger clone differs by one base, so this may be a read error. This sample was included in a study of blood T cells in healthy people across ages. The length of the CDR3 is 12 residues. CDR1 is SGHTA and CDR2 is FQGTGA in the germline V gene. Through a sample-barcoded 5' primer and a J-beta primer mix, a second PCR was run for roughly 7 to 11 cycles. Template switching added a 12-random-nucleotide identifier to every cDNA molecule. TCRdb used MiXCR to reprocess the 5' RACE reads, holding one entry per CDR3 protein. The table lists fewer than 800,000 distinct CDR3 sequences, approximately 29% of them singletons, with just over 15% in the top ten.

The V call is TRBV7-3, the J call TRBJ2-5; possible D gene TRBD2, 6 bases. The DNA end lines up better with TRBJ2-7; the J call may be wrong. Material: blood. This TCR was sampled from a woman at least 80 years old in good health. For the CDR3, the DNA is TGTGCCAGCAACTTTGGGGAGGACGAGCAGTACTTC. Protein sequence: CASNFGEDEQYF.